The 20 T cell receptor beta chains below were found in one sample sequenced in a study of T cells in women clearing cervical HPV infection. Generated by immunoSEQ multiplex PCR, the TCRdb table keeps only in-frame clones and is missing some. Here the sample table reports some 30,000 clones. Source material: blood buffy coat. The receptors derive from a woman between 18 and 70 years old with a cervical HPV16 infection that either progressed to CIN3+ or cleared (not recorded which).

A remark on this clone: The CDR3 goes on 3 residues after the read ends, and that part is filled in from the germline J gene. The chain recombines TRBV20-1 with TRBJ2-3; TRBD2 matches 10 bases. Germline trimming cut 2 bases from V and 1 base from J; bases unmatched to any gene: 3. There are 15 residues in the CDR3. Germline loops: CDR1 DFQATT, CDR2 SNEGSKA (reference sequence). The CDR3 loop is CSARSGLAGTDTQYF. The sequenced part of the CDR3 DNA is TGCAGTGCTAGATCCGGACTAGCGGGCACAGATACG.

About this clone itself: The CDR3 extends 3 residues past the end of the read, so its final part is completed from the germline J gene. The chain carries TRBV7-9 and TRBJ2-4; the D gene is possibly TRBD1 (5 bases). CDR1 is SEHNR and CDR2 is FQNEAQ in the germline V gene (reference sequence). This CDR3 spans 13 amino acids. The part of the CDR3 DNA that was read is TGTGCCAGCAGCTTAGGGGGCTCCTATGGT. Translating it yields CASSLGGSYG. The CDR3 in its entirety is CASSLGGSYGQYF.

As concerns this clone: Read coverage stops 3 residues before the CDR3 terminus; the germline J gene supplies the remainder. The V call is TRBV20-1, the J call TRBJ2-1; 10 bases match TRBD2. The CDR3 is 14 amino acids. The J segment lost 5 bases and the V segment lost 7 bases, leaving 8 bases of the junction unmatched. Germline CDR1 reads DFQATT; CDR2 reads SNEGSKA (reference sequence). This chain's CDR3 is CSVSGGLLDNEQFF. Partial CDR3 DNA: TGCAGTGTTAGCGGGGGGCTACTAGACAATGAG.

CDR3 in amino acids: CASSREGIAGANVLFF. CDR3 DNA, as far as it was read: TGTGCCAGTAGTAGGGAGGGAATAGCTGGGGCCAACGTA. This chain links TRBV19 with TRBJ1-4; maybe TRBD1 (5 bases). The read falls 3 residues short of the CDR3 end, and the missing part is taken from the germline J gene. This CDR3 spans 16 amino acids. Germline loops: CDR1 LNHDA, CDR2 SQIVND (reference sequence).

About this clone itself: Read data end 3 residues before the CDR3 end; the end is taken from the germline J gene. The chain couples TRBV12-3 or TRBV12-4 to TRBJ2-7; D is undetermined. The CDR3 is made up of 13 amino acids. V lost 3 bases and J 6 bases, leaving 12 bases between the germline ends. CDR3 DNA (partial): TGTGCCAGCAGTTTTCGACATTTTTCCGAG. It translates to CASSFRHFSE. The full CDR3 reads CASSFRHFSEQYF.

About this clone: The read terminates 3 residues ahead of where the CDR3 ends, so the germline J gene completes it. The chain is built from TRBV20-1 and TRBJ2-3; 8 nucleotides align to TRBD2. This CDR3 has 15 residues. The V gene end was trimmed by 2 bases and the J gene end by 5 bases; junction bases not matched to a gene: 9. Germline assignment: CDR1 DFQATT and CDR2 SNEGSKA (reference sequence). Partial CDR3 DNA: TGCAGTGCTAGATCGGAGCGGGGGTCGCGAGATACG. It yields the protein CSARSERGSRDT. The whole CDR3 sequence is CSARSERGSRDTQYF.

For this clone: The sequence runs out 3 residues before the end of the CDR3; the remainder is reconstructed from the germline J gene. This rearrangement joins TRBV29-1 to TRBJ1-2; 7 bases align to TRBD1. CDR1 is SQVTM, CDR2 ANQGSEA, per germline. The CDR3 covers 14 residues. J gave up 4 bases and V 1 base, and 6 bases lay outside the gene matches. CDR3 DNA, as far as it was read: TGCAGCGTTGAAGGGGACAGCAGGACCTATGGC. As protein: CSVEGDSRTYG. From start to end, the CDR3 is CSVEGDSRTYGYTF.

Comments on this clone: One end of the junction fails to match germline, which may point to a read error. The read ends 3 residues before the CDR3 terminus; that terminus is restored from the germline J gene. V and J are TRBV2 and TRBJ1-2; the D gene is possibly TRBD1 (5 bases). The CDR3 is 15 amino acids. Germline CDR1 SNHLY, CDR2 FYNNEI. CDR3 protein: CASTEEGFPNYGYTF. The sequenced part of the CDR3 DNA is TGTGCCAGCACTGAAGAGGGGTTTCCTAACTATGGC.

The CDR3 spells CASRGLAGDPYDYTF. The sequenced part of the CDR3 DNA is TGTGCCAGCAGGGGACTAGCGGGGGATCCCTACGAC. The rearrangement uses TRBV2 and TRBJ1-2, with D possibly being TRBD1 (5 bases). The read ends 3 residues shy of where the CDR3 ends; the end is completed using the germline J gene. Germline V lookup: CDR1 SNHLY, CDR2 FYNNEI. CDR3 length: 15 residues. The full variable domain, rest sourced from reference TRBV2 and TRBJ1-2, is EPEVTQTPSHQVTQMGQEVILRCVPISNHLYFYWYRQILGQKVEFLVSFYNNEISEKSEIFDDQFSVERPDGSNFTLKIRSTKLEDSAMYFCASRGLAGDPYDYTFGSGTRLTVV.

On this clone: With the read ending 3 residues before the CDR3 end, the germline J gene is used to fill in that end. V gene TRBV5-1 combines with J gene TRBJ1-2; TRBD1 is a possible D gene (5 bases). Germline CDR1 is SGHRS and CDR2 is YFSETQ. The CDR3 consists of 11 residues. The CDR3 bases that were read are TGCGCCAGCCCCCAGGGAGGCGGC. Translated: CASPQGGG. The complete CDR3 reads CASPQGGGYTF.

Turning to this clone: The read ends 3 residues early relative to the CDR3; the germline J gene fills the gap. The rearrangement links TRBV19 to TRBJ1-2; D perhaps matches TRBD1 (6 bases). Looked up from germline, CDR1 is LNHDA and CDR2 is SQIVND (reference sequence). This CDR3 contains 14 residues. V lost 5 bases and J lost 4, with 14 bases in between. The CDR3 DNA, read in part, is TGTGCCAGTAGTTCCCGGGACAACCTCTATGGC. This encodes CASSSRDNLYG. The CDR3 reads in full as CASSSRDNLYGYTF.

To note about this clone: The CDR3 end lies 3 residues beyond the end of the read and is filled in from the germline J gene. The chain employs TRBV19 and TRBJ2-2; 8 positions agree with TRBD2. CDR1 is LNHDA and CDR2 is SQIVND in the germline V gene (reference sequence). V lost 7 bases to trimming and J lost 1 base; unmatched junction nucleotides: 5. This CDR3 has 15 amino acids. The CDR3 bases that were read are TGTGCCAGTACCGGACTAGCTCTGAACACCGGGGAG. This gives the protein CASTGLALNTGE. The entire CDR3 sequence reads CASTGLALNTGELFF.

CDR3 protein: CASSPRLAGQDEQFF. The covered CDR3 bases are TGTGCCAGCAGCCCAAGACTAGCGGGCCAGGATGAG. The chain carries TRBV7-7 and TRBJ2-1, with 10 bases lining up with TRBD2. The read stops 3 residues short of the end of the CDR3; the missing end is completed from the germline J gene. Germline lookup yields CDR1 SSHAT and CDR2 FNYEAQ (reference sequence). Trimming cost V 5 bases and J 8 bases; bases outside gene matches: 9. The CDR3 covers 15 residues.

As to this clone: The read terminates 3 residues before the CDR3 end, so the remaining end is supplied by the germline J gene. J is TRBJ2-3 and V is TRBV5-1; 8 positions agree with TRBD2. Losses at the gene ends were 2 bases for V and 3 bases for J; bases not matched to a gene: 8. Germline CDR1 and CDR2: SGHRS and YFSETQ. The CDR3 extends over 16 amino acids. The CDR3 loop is CASSLALGGRTDTQYF. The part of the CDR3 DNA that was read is TGCGCCAGCAGCTTAGCCCTAGGCGGGAGGACAGATACG.

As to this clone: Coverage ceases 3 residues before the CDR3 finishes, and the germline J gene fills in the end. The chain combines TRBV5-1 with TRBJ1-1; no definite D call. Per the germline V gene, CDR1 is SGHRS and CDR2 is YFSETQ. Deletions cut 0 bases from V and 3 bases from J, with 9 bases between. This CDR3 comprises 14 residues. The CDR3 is CASSLGAMDTEAFF. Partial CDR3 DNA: TGCGCCAGCAGCTTGGGGGCCATGGACACTGAA.

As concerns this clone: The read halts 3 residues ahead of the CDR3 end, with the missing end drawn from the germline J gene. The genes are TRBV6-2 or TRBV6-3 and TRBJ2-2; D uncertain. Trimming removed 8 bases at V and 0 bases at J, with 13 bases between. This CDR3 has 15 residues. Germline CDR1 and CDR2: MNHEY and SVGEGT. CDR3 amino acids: CASLPPAANTGELFF. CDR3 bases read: TGTGCCAGCCTACCCCCGGCGGCGAACACCGGGGAG.

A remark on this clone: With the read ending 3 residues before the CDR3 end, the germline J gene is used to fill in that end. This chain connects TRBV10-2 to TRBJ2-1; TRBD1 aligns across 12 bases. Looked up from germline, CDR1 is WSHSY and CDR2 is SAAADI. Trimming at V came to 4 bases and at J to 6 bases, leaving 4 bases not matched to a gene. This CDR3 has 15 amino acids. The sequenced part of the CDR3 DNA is TGCGCCAGCAGTGTTTGGGACAGGGGGCTCAATGAG. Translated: CASSVWDRGLNE. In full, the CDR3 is CASSVWDRGLNEQFF.

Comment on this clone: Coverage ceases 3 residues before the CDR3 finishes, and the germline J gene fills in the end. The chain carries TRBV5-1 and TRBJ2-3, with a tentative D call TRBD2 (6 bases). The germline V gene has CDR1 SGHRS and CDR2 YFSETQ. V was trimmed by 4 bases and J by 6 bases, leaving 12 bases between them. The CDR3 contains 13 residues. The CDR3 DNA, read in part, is TGCGCCAGCAGCCTCCTACTAGCCGATACG. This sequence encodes CASSLLLADT. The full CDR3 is CASSLLLADTQYF.

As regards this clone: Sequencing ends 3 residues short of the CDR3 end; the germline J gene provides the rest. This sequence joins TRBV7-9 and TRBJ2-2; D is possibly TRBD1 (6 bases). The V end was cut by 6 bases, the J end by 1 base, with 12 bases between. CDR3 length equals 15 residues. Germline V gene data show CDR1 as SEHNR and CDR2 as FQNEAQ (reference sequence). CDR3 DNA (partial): TGTGCCAGCAGAGATACAGGGATGAACACCGGGGAG. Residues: CASRDTGMNTGE. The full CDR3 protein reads CASRDTGMNTGELFF. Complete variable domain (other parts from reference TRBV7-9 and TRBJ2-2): DTGVSQNPRHKITKRGQNVTFRCDPISEHNRLYWYRQTLGQGPEFLTYFQNEAQLEKSRLLSDRFSAERPKGSFSTLEIQRTEQGDSAMYLCASRDTGMNTGELFFGEGSRLTVL.

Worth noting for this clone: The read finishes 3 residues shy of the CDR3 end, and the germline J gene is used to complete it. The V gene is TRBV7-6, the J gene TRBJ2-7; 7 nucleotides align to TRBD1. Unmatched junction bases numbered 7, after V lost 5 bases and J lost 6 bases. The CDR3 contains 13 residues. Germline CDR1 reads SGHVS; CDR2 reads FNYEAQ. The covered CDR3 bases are TGTGCCAGCAGCGACGACAGGGAAGGCGAG. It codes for CASSDDREGE. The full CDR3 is CASSDDREGEQYF.